This TCR beta chain is drawn from a study of blood T cell repertoires in COVID-19. The CDR3 has 13 residues. V lost 4 bases and J 2 bases, leaving 6 bases between the germline ends. Germline V gene lookup returns CDR1 MNHEY and CDR2 SMNVEV (reference sequence). Profiling relied on immunoSEQ multiplex PCR, and the TCRdb table lists in-frame clones only, not all of them. The sample shows about 83,000 clones, roughly nine tenths of them seen only once. The sample comprised peripheral blood. This sequence was found in a man aged 60-69 years with acute or convalescent COVID-19. This chain links TRBV27 with TRBJ1-5; no clear D. The CDR3 sequence is CASSYRGNQPQHF. The DNA of the CDR3 is TGTGCCAGCAGTTACCGGGGCAATCAGCCCCAGCATTTT.